These T cell receptor beta chains were read from a single sample in a study of blood T cell repertoires in COVID-19. The assay was immunoSEQ multiplex PCR, and TCRdb's table has in-frame clones only and misses some. The sample lists approximately 200,000 clones, roughly 84% occurring once. Sequenced material: peripheral blood. Receptors were obtained from a woman aged 55-69 years with acute or convalescent COVID-19. Each CDR3 is given without its conserved first and last residue.

ASSFQSGSYGYT TRBJ1-2 TRBV5-1
ASSQFGGTASHGYT TRBJ1-2 TRBV14
ASSKRSNQPQH TRBJ1-5 TRBV6-5
ASMRVSGNTIY TRBJ1-3 TRBV12-3/TRBV12-4
ASSLRKRGAQYQETQY TRBJ2-5 TRBV7-2
SAKGDGYT TRBJ1-2 TRBV29-1
ASSPLATISSYEQY TRBJ2-7 TRBV19
ASSQEGRGYSGANVLT TRBJ2-6 TRBV4-2
ASSYRTDEQF TRBJ2-1 TRBV12-3/TRBV12-4
ASSLGGSGSTNSYNEQF TRBJ2-1 TRBV13
ASSPGGGPYEQY TRBJ2-7 TRBV9
ASSHRQGRTEAF TRBJ1-1 TRBV4-1
ASSRGQGPLNTEAF TRBJ1-1 TRBV4-1
ASSSGHRTDTQY TRBJ2-3 TRBV5-1
ASSRGGASEKLF TRBJ1-4 TRBV7-9
ASSLRLVSIEDTQY TRBJ2-3 TRBV5-1
ASSSRTDSNEKLF TRBJ1-4 TRBV7-8
ASSLEGSWDRAETQY TRBJ2-5 TRBV7-9
ASSTSGSNVWAF TRBJ1-1 TRBV2
ASSPKTGTLYGYT TRBJ1-2 TRBV5-1
ASSPGTGGWNTEAF TRBJ1-1 TRBV19
ASSVRGEATDTQY TRBJ2-3 TRBV9
ASRTDSLELF TRBJ1-4 TRBV5-8
ASSRNLAGGNYNEQF TRBJ2-1 TRBV5-1
ASSPTSGGPYLNTYEQY TRBJ2-7 TRBV19
ASSYPGQGAPAKNIQY TRBJ2-4 TRBV12-1
ASSLGQGAFEQY TRBJ2-7 TRBV27